The 10 T cell receptor beta chains in this list originate from one sample, sequenced in a study of technical replicates of blood from a few donors. Here immunoSEQ multiplex PCR was the method, and the copy in TCRdb shows in-frame clones only, minus some. The repertoire has 75,000 to 100,000 clones, just under 95% of them found once; the top ten carry about 0.35%. The material sequenced was T cells isolated from PBMCs. Receptors originate from a human donor in good health.

Only a few counts were recorded for this clone. In DNA, the CDR3 is TGTGCCAGCAGCGACAGGGAGATGATGAACACTGAAGCTTTCTTT. The encoded protein is CASSDREMMNTEAFF. This chain uses TRBV7-2 with TRBJ1-1; TRBD1 aligns across 7 bases. The germline CDR1 and CDR2 sequences are SGHTA and FQGNSA. The CDR3 runs to 15 residues. Trimming removed 5 bases from V and 0 bases from J; junction bases left unmatched: 6.

CDR3 sequence reads: CASEQDSTDTQYF. In DNA, the CDR3 is TGTGCCAGCGAGCAGGACTCCACAGATACGCAGTATTTT. The genes are TRBV7-9 and TRBJ2-3; a weak D match, TRBD2 (5 bases). The CDR3 totals 13 residues. Germline CDR1 and CDR2: SEHNR and FQNEAQ (reference sequence). The V gene lost 8 bases and the J gene lost 2 bases, with 11 bases spanning the gap.

The V call is TRBV11-2, the J call TRBJ1-2; D is ambiguous. CDR1 and CDR2 from the germline V gene are SGHAT and FQNNGV. V lost 2 bases and J lost 5, with 9 bases in between. The CDR3 covers 13 residues. CDR3 sequence: CASSLMEQYGYTF. CDR3 DNA: TGTGCCAGCAGCTTAATGGAACAGTATGGCTACACCTTC. Full variable domain (rest looked up from reference TRBV11-2 and TRBJ1-2): EAGVAQSPRYKIIEKRQSVAFWCNPISGHATLYWYQQILGQGPKLLIQFQNNGVVDDSQLPKDRFSAERLKGVDSTLKIQPAKLEDSAVYLCASSLMEQYGYTFGSGTRLTVV.

As for this clone: At one boundary the junction diverges from the germline segment, which might be a read error. The chain is built from TRBV6-5 and TRBJ2-7; TRBD1 is a possible D gene (6 bases). The CDR3 covers 11 residues. Germline CDR1 MNHEY, CDR2 SVGAGI. The CDR3 is CASRAGTSKAF. CDR3 sequence (DNA): TGTGCCAGCAGAGCCGGGACATCAAAAGCTTTC.

The chain employs TRBV18 and TRBJ2-5; weak D call: TRBD2 (6 bases). The V end lost 3 bases, the J end lost 5 bases, and 10 bases lay between the germline ends. Germline loops: CDR1 KGHSH, CDR2 LQKENI. The CDR3 runs to 13 residues. CDR3 DNA sequence: TGTGCCAGCTCACCTGGCGGAGGGGAGACCCAGTACTTC. Protein product: CASSPGGGETQYF.

The rearrangement links TRBV5-1 to TRBJ1-2; the D gene is possibly TRBD1 (5 bases). The germline V and J ends were trimmed by 1 base and 4 bases, with 8 bases remaining between them. This CDR3 is built from 13 residues. Germline CDR1 is SGHRS and CDR2 is YFSETQ. The CDR3 nucleotides are TGCGCCAGCAGCTTGCGCACAGGCTATGGCTACACCTTC. Translation gives CASSLRTGYGYTF.

The chain combines TRBV15 with TRBJ2-2; D might be TRBD2 (5 bases). Germline V gene lookup returns CDR1 LNHNV and CDR2 YYDKDF (reference sequence). The V end was cut by 8 bases, the J end by 4 bases, with 5 bases between. The CDR3 has 11 residues. The CDR3 DNA reads TGTGCCACCCTAGCCACCGGGGAGCTGTTTTTT. Protein: CATLATGELFF. Complete variable domain (other parts from reference TRBV15 and TRBJ2-2): DAMVIQNPRYQVTQFGKPVTLSCSQTLNHNVMYWYQQKSSQAPKLLFHYYDKDFNNEADTPDNFQSRRPNTSFCFLDIRSPGLGDTAMYLCATLATGELFFGEGSRLTVL.

The chain recombines TRBV15 with TRBJ2-1; 8 bases are shared with TRBD1. Trimming removed 1 base from V and 7 bases from J; junction bases left unmatched: 9. Germline V CDR1 and CDR2: LNHNV, YYDKDF (reference sequence). This CDR3 is built from 16 residues. CDR3 loop: CATSRGDRGFGNEQFF. CDR3 DNA: TGTGCCACCAGCAGAGGTGACAGGGGATTTGGAAATGAGCAGTTCTTC.

The chain carries TRBV4-3 and TRBJ2-7, with TRBD2 matching 8 bases. Trimming took 6 bases from V and 3 from J; bases not matched to a gene: 10. Germline lookup yields CDR1 LGHNA and CDR2 YSLEER. The length of the CDR3 is 15 residues. DNA for the CDR3: TGCGCCAGCAGTAAACTACTAGCGGAGGACTACGAGCAGTACTTC. It is translated as CASSKLLAEDYEQYF.

The chain uses TRBV29-1 and TRBJ2-3, with 8 positions matching TRBD1. This CDR3 spans 14 amino acids. Per germline, CDR1 SQVTM and CDR2 ANQGSEA. J lost 6 bases, V lost 6 bases, and 11 bases had no gene match. CDR3 residues: CSVLNVNRGDTQYF. As DNA, the CDR3 is TGCAGCGTCCTTAATGTTAACAGGGGGGATACGCAGTATTTT.